This T cell receptor beta chain derives from a study of blood T cells in healthy people across ages. Then a second PCR, running about 7 to 11 cycles, was carried out with a sample-barcoded 5' primer and a J-beta primer mix. With 12 random nucleotides, a template-switch adaptor tagged each individual cDNA molecule. One entry per CDR3 protein, called by TCRdb with MiXCR from the 5' RACE reads. The sample holds about 2 million distinct CDR3 sequences, around 48% seen once. The germline V gene encodes CDR1 LGHNA and CDR2 YNFKEQ. Trimming removed 1 base from V and 6 bases from J, with 15 bases in between. CDR3 length: 15 residues.

The TCR originated in a middle-aged woman in good health. Sequencing was performed on blood. This chain uses TRBV4-2 with TRBJ1-1; D is undetermined. Here the CDR3 DNA reads TGTGCCAGCAGCCAAGCCACCAATGTAATCGCTGAAGCTTTCTTT. Its translation: CASSQATNVIAEAFF.